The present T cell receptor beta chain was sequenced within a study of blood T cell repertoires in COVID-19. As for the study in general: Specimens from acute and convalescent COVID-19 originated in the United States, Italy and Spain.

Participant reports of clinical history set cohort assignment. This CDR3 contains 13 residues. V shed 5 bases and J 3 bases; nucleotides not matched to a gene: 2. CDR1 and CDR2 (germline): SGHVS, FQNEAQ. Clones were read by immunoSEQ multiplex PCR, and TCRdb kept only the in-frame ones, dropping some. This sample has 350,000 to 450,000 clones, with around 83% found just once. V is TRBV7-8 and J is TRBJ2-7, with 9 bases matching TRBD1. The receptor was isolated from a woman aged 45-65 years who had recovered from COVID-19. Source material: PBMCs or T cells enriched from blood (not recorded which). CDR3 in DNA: TGTGCCAGCAGCCGGACAGGGGACTACGAGCAGTACTTC. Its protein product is CASSRTGDYEQYF.